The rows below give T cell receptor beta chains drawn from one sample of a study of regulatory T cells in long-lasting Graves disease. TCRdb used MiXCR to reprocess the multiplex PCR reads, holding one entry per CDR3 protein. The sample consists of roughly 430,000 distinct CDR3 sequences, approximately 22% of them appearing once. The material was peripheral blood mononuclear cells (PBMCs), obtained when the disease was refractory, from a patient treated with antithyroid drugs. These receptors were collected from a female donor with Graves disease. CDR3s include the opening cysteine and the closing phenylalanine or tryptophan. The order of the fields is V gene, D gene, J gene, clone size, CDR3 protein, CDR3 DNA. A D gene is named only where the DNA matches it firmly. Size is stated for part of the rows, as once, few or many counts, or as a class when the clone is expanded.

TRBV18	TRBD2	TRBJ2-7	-	CASASREQYEQYF	TGTGCCAGCGCCTCGCGGGAGCAGTACGAGCAGTACTTC
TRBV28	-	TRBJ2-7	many	CASSLRTPSYEQYF	TGTGCCAGCAGTTTGCGGACGCCTTCCTACGAGCAGTACTTC
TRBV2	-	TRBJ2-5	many	CASTSGRGETQYF	TGTGCCAGCACATCCGGGAGAGGGGAGACCCAGTACTTC
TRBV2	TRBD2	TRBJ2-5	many	CASSSTPGTSGRVRETQYF	TGTGCCAGCAGTTCTACCCCGGGGACTAGCGGGAGGGTCAGAGAGACCCAGTACTTC
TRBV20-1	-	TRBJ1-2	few	CSASNTGLYGYTF	TGCAGTGCTAGCAACACAGGGCTTTATGGCTACACCTTC
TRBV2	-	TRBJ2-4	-	CASVPSRGLAKNIQYF	TGTGCCAGCGTCCCTAGCCGGGGCCTAGCCAAAAACATTCAGTACTTC
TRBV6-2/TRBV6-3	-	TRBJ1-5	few	CASSYRQDSNQPQHF	TGTGCCAGCAGTTACCGGCAGGATAGCAATCAGCCCCAGCATTTT
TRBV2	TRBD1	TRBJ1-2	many	CAKGQGARNGYTF	TGTGCAAAGGGGCAGGGGGCGCGGAATGGCTACACCTTC
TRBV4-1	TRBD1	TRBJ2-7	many	CASSQTGDEQYF	TGCGCCAGCAGCCAGACAGGGGACGAGCAGTACTTC
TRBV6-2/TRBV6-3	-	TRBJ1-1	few	CASKYGENTEAFF	TGTGCCAGCAAGTACGGGGAAAACACTGAAGCTTTCTTT
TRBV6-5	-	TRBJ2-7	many	CASSYSNLSAASYEQYF	TGTGCCAGCAGTTACTCTAACCTCTCTGCGGCTTCTTACGAGCAGTACTTC
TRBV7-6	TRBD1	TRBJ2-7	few	CASSLDGGQGFHEQYF	TGTGCCAGCAGCTTAGACGGGGGACAGGGGTTCCACGAGCAGTACTTC
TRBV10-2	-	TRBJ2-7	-	CASAQGRDTYEQYF	TGCGCCAGCGCCCAGGGGCGGGACACCTACGAGCAGTACTTC
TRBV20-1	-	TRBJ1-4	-	CSAETPGDGEKLFF	TGCAGTGCGGAGACCCCGGGCGATGGTGAAAAACTGTTTTTT
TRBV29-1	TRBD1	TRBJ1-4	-	CSGGDSENEKLFF	TGCAGCGGGGGGGACAGTGAAAATGAAAAACTGTTTTTT
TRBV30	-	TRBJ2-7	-	CAWSFGGSAVYEQYF	TGTGCCTGGAGTTTCGGGGGTAGCGCCGTCTACGAGCAGTACTTC
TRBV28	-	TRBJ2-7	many	CASSRLVYEQYF	TGTGCCAGCAGCAGACTAGTCTACGAGCAGTACTTC
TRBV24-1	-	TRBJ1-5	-	CATSRGGSGNRPQHF	TGTGCCACCAGTCGAGGGGGGTCCGGCAATCGGCCCCAGCATTTT
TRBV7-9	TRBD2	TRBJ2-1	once	CASSLVGGSLEQFF	TGTGCCAGCAGCTTAGTGGGCGGGAGCCTTGAGCAGTTCTTC
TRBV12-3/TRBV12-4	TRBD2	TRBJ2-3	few	CASSLGGRETDTQYF	TGTGCCAGCAGTTTAGGCGGGAGGGAAACAGATACGCAGTATTTT
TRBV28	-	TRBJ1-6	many	CASSVSTNSPLHF	TGTGCCAGCAGTGTGTCCACTAATTCACCCCTCCACTTT
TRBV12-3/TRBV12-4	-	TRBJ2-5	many	CASSLGGVWETQYF	TGTGCCAGCAGCCTAGGAGGGGTTTGGGAGACCCAGTACTTC
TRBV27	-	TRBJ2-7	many	CASSPSEGLYEQYF	TGTGCCAGCAGTCCCTCGGAGGGCCTGTACGAGCAGTACTTC
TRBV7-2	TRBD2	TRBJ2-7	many	CASSLASGSTEQYF	TGTGCCAGCAGCTTAGCTAGCGGGAGTACCGAGCAGTACTTC
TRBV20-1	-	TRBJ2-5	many	CSVVGQGQETQYF	TGCAGTGTAGTAGGGCAGGGTCAAGAGACCCAGTACTTC
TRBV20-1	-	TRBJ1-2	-	CSASGTNYGYTF	TGCAGTGCCAGCGGGACTAACTATGGCTACACCTTC
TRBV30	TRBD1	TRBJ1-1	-	CAWSSGTGRNTEAFF	TGTGCCTGGAGTTCCGGGACAGGGCGGAACACTGAAGCTTTCTTT
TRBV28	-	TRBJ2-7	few	CASSLSRALGLEQYF	TGTGCCAGCAGTCTCAGCAGGGCCCTTGGGCTGGAGCAGTACTTC
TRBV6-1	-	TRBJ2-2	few	CASRRAGNTGELFF	TGTGCCAGCAGGAGGGCGGGGAACACCGGGGAGCTGTTTTTT
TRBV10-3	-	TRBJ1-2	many	CAIGGGDVYTF	TGTGCCATCGGTGGGGGGGATGTCTACACCTTC
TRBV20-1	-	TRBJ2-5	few	CSARGPLVEGETQYF	TGCAGTGCTAGAGGGCCCCTCGTCGAGGGAGAGACCCAGTACTTC
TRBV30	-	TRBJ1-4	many	CAWSVNRATNEKLFF	TGTGCCTGGAGTGTAAACAGGGCAACTAATGAAAAACTGTTTTTT
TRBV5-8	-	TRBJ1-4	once	CASSYRGGEKLFF	TGTGCCAGCTCTTATCGGGGAGGGGAAAAACTGTTTTTT
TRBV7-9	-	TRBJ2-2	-	CASSLVSYTGELFF	TGTGCCAGCAGCTTAGTTTCTTACACCGGGGAGCTGTTTTTT
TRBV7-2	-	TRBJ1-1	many	CASSFGTGPFEAFF	TGTGCCAGCAGCTTCGGGACGGGACCTTTTGAAGCTTTCTTT
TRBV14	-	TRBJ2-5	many	CASSQDPVAAAQETQYF	TGTGCCAGCAGCCAAGATCCCGTGGCAGCGGCCCAAGAGACCCAGTACTTC
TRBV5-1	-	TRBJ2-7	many	CASSLTWAERLYEQYF	TGCGCCAGCAGCTTAACATGGGCGGAGAGGCTCTACGAGCAGTACTTC
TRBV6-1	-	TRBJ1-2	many	CASSGWTPEGYGYTF	TGTGCCAGCAGTGGTTGGACACCCGAGGGCTATGGCTACACCTTC
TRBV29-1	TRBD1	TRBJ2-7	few	CSGTRGTGDLEQYF	TGCAGCGGAACACGAGGGACAGGTGATTTGGAGCAGTACTTC
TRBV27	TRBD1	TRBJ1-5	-	CASSTLDRDQPQHF	TGTGCCAGCAGTACCTTGGACAGGGATCAGCCCCAGCATTTT
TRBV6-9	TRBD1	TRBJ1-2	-	CASSSRGDKYGYTF	TGTGCCAGCAGTTCCAGGGGGGACAAATATGGCTACACCTTC
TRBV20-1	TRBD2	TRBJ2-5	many	CSARAPPVRGGPETQYF	TGCAGTGCTAGAGCCCCCCCCGTTCGGGGAGGGCCGGAGACCCAGTACTTC
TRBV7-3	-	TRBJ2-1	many	CASSLSGSSYNEQFF	TGTGCCAGCAGCTTATCAGGGAGCTCCTACAATGAGCAGTTCTTC
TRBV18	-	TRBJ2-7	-	CASSPNLGGQDEQYF	TGTGCCAGCTCACCCAACCTCGGGGGGCAGGACGAGCAGTACTTC
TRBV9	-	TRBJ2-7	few	CASSVEPGVSYEQYF	TGTGCCAGCAGCGTAGAGCCAGGGGTCTCCTACGAGCAGTACTTC
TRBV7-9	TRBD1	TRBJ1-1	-	CAAGTGNTEAFF	TGTGCCGCCGGGACAGGGAACACTGAAGCTTTCTTT
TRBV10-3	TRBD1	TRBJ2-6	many	CATSGGAGANVLTF	TGTGCCACGTCAGGGGGCGCTGGGGCCAACGTCCTGACTTTC
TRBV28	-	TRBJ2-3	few	CASSLSIPGLSTDTQYF	TGTGCCAGCAGTTTATCCATACCGGGACTTAGCACAGATACGCAGTATTTT
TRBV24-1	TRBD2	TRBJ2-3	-	CATSDLRGGTQYF	TGTGCCACCAGTGATTTGCGCGGGGGGACGCAGTATTTT
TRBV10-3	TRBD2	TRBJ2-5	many	CAISDPGLAGGETQYF	TGTGCCATCAGCGACCCGGGACTAGCGGGAGGAGAGACCCAGTACTTC
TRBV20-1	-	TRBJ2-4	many	CSASEGNIQYF	TGCAGTGCTAGCGAGGGAAACATTCAGTACTTC
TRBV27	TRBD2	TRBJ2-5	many	CASRGSGRETQYF	TGTGCCAGCAGGGGTAGCGGGAGGGAGACCCAGTACTTC
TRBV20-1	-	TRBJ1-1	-	CSAERGAGAFF	TGCAGTGCCGAAAGGGGGGCTGGAGCTTTCTTT
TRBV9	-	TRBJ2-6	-	CASSVAPGQVRSGANVLTF	TGTGCCAGCAGCGTAGCCCCGGGTCAGGTAAGATCTGGGGCCAACGTCCTGACTTTC
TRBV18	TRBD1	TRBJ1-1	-	CASSRTTGAGTEAFF	TGTGCCAGCTCACGGACGACAGGGGCTGGCACTGAAGCTTTCTTT
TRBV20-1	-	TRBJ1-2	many	CSAHTGGYGYTF	TGCAGTGCACACACAGGAGGTTATGGCTACACCTTC